This entry is about one TCR beta chain. Which antigen it targets is not known. No much larger clone is present one base from it, and per-base qualities are unavailable. Reading from cysteine to phenylalanine, the CDR3 counts 15 amino acids. Only the CDR3 part of the read is kept: 45 bases, read in frame from the first base. Sequences SGHTA (CDR1) and FQGNSA (CDR2) are obtained from the germline V gene. V is trimmed back by 5 bases and J by 0 bases, and the junction contains 6 bases that no gene match accounts for. The data derive from a study of long-term antiretroviral therapy in people with HIV (dated by TCRdb to the early 2020s). About the study as a whole: Collection of the earliest samples took place about a decade ahead of the 2015 WHO recommendation for immediate ART, at a time when ART was typically delayed until CD4 counts fell. No cross-contamination during QIAcube processing was shown when test extractions of a monoclonal T-cell line were performed alongside about 30 polyclonal samples. Among the 30 to 35 participants with HIV, about 11 were female. From some 27 adults with confirmed HIV infection, the cohort provided approximately 190 cryopreserved PBMC samples, gathered serially across a mean of about six years (range 1-12). This retrospective serial study examined whether starting ART and sustained HIV suppression were associated with changes in the composition and diversity of the TRB repertoire in peripheral blood.

To be included, a participant needed at least one PBMC sample from before ART initiation plus at least two post-ART samples. Treatment was received in the United States of America by all participants with HIV. Cryopreserved samples of roughly 0.85-11 million PBMC were thawed and washed before DNA extraction. At the time of the earliest PBMC sample, participants with HIV were aged between about 20 and 60 years. Per participant, PBMC samples came from 1-4 timepoints prior to ART initiation and 2-8 timepoints following ART initiation, for a median of 7 samples. For every participant, serial HIV viral load, CD4+ T-cell count, ART history and demographic data were obtained. Using a Qiagen kit on a QIAcube, genomic DNA was extracted from unsorted PBMC, with samples processed in batches of 12. Sequencing of the TRB variable region was done with the immunoSEQ hsTCRB v3.0 assay at survey level resolution. A depth of roughly 35,000-55,000 T-cell genomes per sample was targeted for TRB sequencing. TRB libraries were pooled and sequenced on an Illumina MiSeq using a v3 150-cycle kit. Under the source paper's analysis protocol: Repertoire analysis was run in R within a reproducible Nextflow workflow that covered QC, data transformation and analysis. LymphoSeq2, an R package for exploring AIRR-Seq data, was used to implement custom analyses. A handful of samples yielding fewer than 5000 total TRB sequences were excluded, leaving over 150 analyzed HIV repertoires. Of the roughly 180 retained HIV repertoires, about 59 were collected before and 120 to 140 after ART initiation. Each repertoire was downsampled to 5000 TRB nucleotide sequences, and summary statistics were averaged across 100 downsampling iterations. The analysis kept only TRB sequences whose CDR3 regions were at least seven amino acids long. Two measures captured diversity: a Shannon entropy-derived clonality score and the Gini coefficient. In the repertoire networks, any two of the top 5000 CDR3 amino acid sequences were linked whenever the two sequences differed by an edit distance of one. For TRB CDR3 amino acid sequences, antigen specificity groups and MHC restriction were predicted with GLIPH2. To flag known associations with CMV, EBV, HIV or tissue antigens, CDR3 amino acid sequences were compared against VDJdb and McPAS-TCR. Pre-ART, post-ART and control groups were compared with Wilcoxon signed-rank tests and Holm-Bonferroni correction. The source is immuneACCESS, and TCRdb retained only in-frame sequences with V and J called. Part of the clones is not carried over; for the studies checked, unresolved V genes explain less than half of this, and the remainder is unexplained. Clone size and the V and J calls come from that table; the DNA yielded D and trimming. The sample table records about 28,000 clones; 87% of these occur just once. The ten largest clones represent roughly 1% of the sample.

The study at large found these results: ART initiation was associated with a significant increase in TRB diversity, but diversity stayed significantly below transplant donor controls even after long-term ART. Unsorted PBMC were profiled instead of sorted CD4+ and CD8+ T cells because pre-ART samples had limited cell numbers. CDR3 length ranges in HIV repertoires were narrower than in controls, and network structure suggested an antigen-experienced repertoire with only a slight naive shift after ART. Samples dated from the mid-2000s to the late 2010s, and the ART regimens used may be less effective than current ones. No data were available on ART adherence, viral resistance or therapy changes, limiting inferences about post-ART repertoire changes. At every time point, the repertoire was dominated by expanded TRB clones first identified before ART initiation, although this dominance fluctuated and, in many PLHIV, declined after ART. Owing to limited PBMC availability, only the TCR beta chain was sequenced, without alpha chain pairing.

The clonotype originates from a man aged 50-60 years with HIV. This receptor chain uses TRBV7-2 and TRBJ1-1; 7 of the junction bases match TRBD1. Specimen: unsorted PBMCs, collected 2 years after starting antiretroviral therapy. The encoded CDR3 is CASSNPGQMNTEAFF. The sequence in DNA is TGTGCCAGCAGCAATCCGGGACAGATGAACACTGAAGCTTTCTTT.